This T cell receptor (beta chain) stems from a study of blood T cell repertoires in COVID-19. Overall study: The United States, Italy and Spain provided the acute and convalescent COVID-19 samples. T cells, B-cell-depleted T cells, or PBMCs provided the cDNA or gDNA that served as material.

Assignment of participants to cohorts was predicated upon participant-reported clinical history. Either two negative PCRs, clearance, or symptom resolution qualified Cohort 3 donors as recovered. Sequencing used immunoSEQ multiplex PCR; TCRdb keeps in-frame clones, though not all of them. The data contain some 150,000 clones, around 91% of them seen just once; the ten biggest clones take up around 0.77%. The V end was cut by 1 base, the J end by 1 base, with 11 bases between. The CDR3 has 16 amino acids. In germline, CDR1 is SGDLS, CDR2 YYNGEE. Sample: PBMCs or T cells enriched from blood (not recorded which). The TCR was taken from a young woman who had recovered from COVID-19. The chain combines TRBV9 with TRBJ2-2; a weak D match, TRBD1 (6 bases). CDR3 amino acids: CASSVRGHWNTGELFF. The DNA of the CDR3 is TGTGCCAGCAGCGTAAGGGGACACTGGAACACCGGGGAGCTGTTTTTT.